This note documents a single TCR beta chain sequence. This clonotype is medium-sized (0.01 to 0.1%), judged from its frequency; no count is recorded. What this receptor recognizes is not known. Sequencer: Illumina MiSeq. After TCRdb reprocessed the reads, each CDR3 protein sequence was kept as one row, without DNA. The table for this sample records about 5,600 distinct CDR3 sequences. The ten largest clones take up 5.5% to 6% of the sample. Including the terminal cysteine and phenylalanine, the CDR3 comprises 13 residues. Only the protein is on record. The germline V gene encodes CDR1 SGHRS and CDR2 YFSETQ. The source of the sample is a study of diagnostic markers for celiac disease (dated by TCRdb to 2020 to 2022).

The V and J segments used are TRBV5-1 and TRBJ2-1; TCRdb's D call of TRBD2 is untestable without DNA. The sequencing input was either unsorted cells or a sorted T cell fraction (not recorded which). This TCR came from a human donor. This table probably holds off-target reads from a library built for another chain. The CDR3 sequence is CATKAGDYNEQFF.